The 21 T cell receptor beta chains in this list originate from one sample, sequenced in a study of PD-L1 blockade in urothelial cancer. Profiled with immunoSEQ multiplex PCR; TCRdb holds only in-frame clones, not every one. Of 95,000 to 100,000 clones listed, 87% are singletons. Indicated time point: pretreatment peripheral blood. Sequences were derived from PBMCs, sampled around atezolizumab (anti-PD-L1) treatment. Every receptor here comes from a man aged 55 to 69 with urothelial cancer.

V and J are TRBV5-5 and TRBJ1-5, with no clear D. Germline V gene data show CDR1 as SGHKS and CDR2 as YYEKEE (reference sequence). Deletions cut 0 bases from V and 3 bases from J, with 7 bases between. The CDR3 is 14 residues long. DNA of the CDR3: TGTGCCAGCAGCTTGGCCTTCTTCAATCAGCCCCAGCATTTT. This translates into CASSLAFFNQPQHF.

This chain joins TRBV7-2 and TRBJ2-5, with 8 bases fitting TRBD2. The ends lost 5 bases at V and 5 bases at J; junction bases unmatched: 10. CDR3 length: 15 residues. Germline assignment: CDR1 SGHTA and CDR2 FQGNSA. CDR3 region: CASSLTRGGPETQYF. In nucleotides, the CDR3 is TGTGCCAGCAGCCTCACACGGGGGGGGCCTGAGACCCAGTACTTC.

The chain links TRBV18 to TRBJ2-3, with D possibly matching TRBD1 (6 bases). The V and J ends lost 4 bases and 1 base respectively, with 12 bases between them. Germline V gene data show CDR1 as KGHSH and CDR2 as LQKENI. This CDR3 spans 15 amino acids. DNA for the CDR3: TGTGCCAGCTCACGACGACAGGATCGCACAGATACGCAGTATTTT. Protein sequence: CASSRRQDRTDTQYF.

This chain links TRBV7-2 with TRBJ2-3; TRBD2 might be the D (5 bases). The CDR3 length is 15 residues. Between the trimmed V and J ends, which lost 5 bases and 4 bases, there was a span of 16 bases. Germline CDR1 reads SGHTA; CDR2 reads FQGNSA. Here the CDR3 DNA reads TGTGCCAGCAGCCCCAGCGGAGCGGCATCAGATACGCAGTATTTT. It codes for CASSPSGAASDTQYF.

The V call is TRBV4-2, the J call TRBJ1-1; 8 positions agree with TRBD1. The CDR3 is 15 amino acids. Germline loops: CDR1 LGHNA, CDR2 YNFKEQ. V was pared by 4 bases and J by 3 bases, with 7 bases of the junction left unmatched. CDR3 amino acids: CASSPETTGDTEAFF. In DNA form, the CDR3 reads TGTGCCAGCAGCCCGGAAACGACAGGGGACACTGAAGCTTTCTTT.

The chain recombines TRBV5-1 with TRBJ2-3; weak D call: TRBD2 (6 bases). Trimming took 0 bases from V and 4 from J, leaving 15 bases between them. The CDR3 is 16 amino acids. Germline loops: CDR1 SGHRS, CDR2 YFSETQ. This chain's CDR3 is CASSLAGAGGADTQYF. As DNA, the CDR3 is TGCGCCAGCAGCTTGGCTGGGGCGGGCGGGGCAGATACGCAGTATTTT.

The chain has TRBV10-3 and TRBJ1-4; D not certain. The CDR3 has 16 residues. CDR1 ENHRY and CDR2 SYGVKD come from the germline V gene. V was clipped by 6 bases and J by 3 bases, with 17 bases between them. Written as DNA, the CDR3 is TGTGCCATCAGCCGGGATGTTCGGACCTCTAATGAAAAACTGTTTTTT. Amino acids: CAISRDVRTSNEKLFF.

CDR3 bases: TGTGCCAGCAGCTTTAGCAGTGGAACTTACGAGCAGTACTTC. It specifies CASSFSSGTYEQYF. This chain connects TRBV7-2 to TRBJ2-7; D unresolved. CDR1 is SGHTA and CDR2 is FQGNSA in the germline V gene. Trimming cost V 3 bases and J 4 bases, with 13 bases left between them. The CDR3 sequence is 14 residues long.

V gene TRBV13 combines with J gene TRBJ2-7; 13 positions agree with TRBD2. Germline-derived CDR1 and CDR2 are PRHDT and FYEKMQ (reference sequence). Unmatched junction bases numbered 6, after V lost 2 bases and J lost 5 bases. This CDR3 contains 16 residues. This CDR3 reads CASSLRLAGGVDEQYF. For the CDR3, the DNA is TGTGCCAGCAGCTTACGACTAGCGGGAGGTGTCGACGAGCAGTACTTC.

V gene TRBV4-2 combines with J gene TRBJ2-5; 10 positions match TRBD2. Losses at the gene ends were 2 bases for V and 7 bases for J; bases not matched to a gene: 7. The CDR3 is 15 residues long. Germline CDR1 reads LGHNA; CDR2 reads YNFKEQ. As DNA, the CDR3 is TGTGCCAGCAGCCAATCTAGCGGGGGTGTTGGGACCCAGTACTTC. This codes for CASSQSSGGVGTQYF.

As regards this clone: Compared with germline, one end of the junction differs, possibly owing to a read error. The chain recombines TRBV7-7 with TRBJ2-2; D unresolved. CDR3 length: 12 amino acids. The germline V gene has CDR1 SSHAT and CDR2 FNYEAQ (reference sequence). For the CDR3, the DNA is TGTGCTAGCAGCTTAGACGGCGGGGAGCTGTTTTTT. It specifies CASSLDGGELFF.

The chain combines TRBV18 with TRBJ2-2, with a weak D call TRBD1 (6 bases). CDR3 length equals 17 residues. The V end lost 0 bases, the J end lost 2 bases, and 13 bases lay between the germline ends. CDR1 is KGHSH, CDR2 LQKENI, per germline. Here the CDR3 reads CASSPPRTAINTGELFF. As DNA, the CDR3 is TGTGCCAGCTCACCACCGCGGACAGCAATAAACACCGGGGAGCTGTTTTTT.

The chain uses TRBV6-1 and TRBJ1-5; 10 bases fit TRBD1. This CDR3 comprises 16 residues. V shed 4 bases and J 1 base; nucleotides not matched to a gene: 4. Per the germline V gene, CDR1 is MNHNS and CDR2 is SASEGT. The CDR3 bases are TGTGCCAGCAGTGTGGACAGGGGGTACAGCAATCAGCCCCAGCATTTT. Amino acids: CASSVDRGYSNQPQHF.

The gene calls are TRBV12-5 and TRBJ2-5; perhaps TRBD1 as D (5 bases). CDR1 is LGHNT, CDR2 FRNRAP, per germline. V dropped 7 bases and J dropped 6 bases, with 15 bases sitting between them. The CDR3 is 13 residues long. Here the CDR3 DNA reads TGTGCTAGTGCCGAAGGGGCCCCGCAGACCCAGTACTTC. The encoded protein is CASAEGAPQTQYF.

This clone was detected a few times. The J gene is TRBJ2-4, the V gene TRBV7-3; 14 bases line up with TRBD2. Germline trimming cut 5 bases from V and 6 bases from J; bases unmatched to any gene: 6. CDR3 length: 16 residues. Germline loops: CDR1 SGHTA, CDR2 FQGTGA. This chain's CDR3 is CASSGTSGGSTNIQYF. The CDR3 nucleotides are TGTGCCAGCAGCGGGACTAGCGGGGGTTCGACAAACATTCAGTACTTC.

The chain joins TRBV7-2 to TRBJ2-5; D is undetermined. The CDR3 extends over 13 amino acids. CDR1 is SGHTA, CDR2 FQGNSA, per germline. Trimming removed 6 bases at V and 0 bases at J, with 8 bases between. CDR3 DNA sequence: TGTGCCAGCAGTCGTCAGGACCAAGAGACCCAGTACTTC. Amino acids: CASSRQDQETQYF.

The chain links TRBV19 to TRBJ1-5, with TRBD1 matching over 7 bases. CDR1 is LNHDA and CDR2 is SQIVND in the germline V gene (reference sequence). The CDR3 loop spans 14 amino acids. The J segment lost 3 bases and the V segment lost 4 bases, leaving 3 bases of the junction unmatched. The CDR3 is CASSRQGPNQPQHF. CDR3 DNA: TGTGCCAGTAGTAGACAGGGCCCCAATCAGCCCCAGCATTTT.

This chain uses TRBV6-5 with TRBJ1-1; 9 positions match TRBD1. The CDR3 length is 15 residues. J was trimmed by 5 bases and V by 7 bases; bases with no gene match: 11. Germline CDR1 MNHEY, CDR2 SVGAGI. Here the CDR3 reads CASTGTGTGWTEAFF. The CDR3 region has the DNA TGTGCCAGCACCGGAACCGGGACAGGGTGGACTGAAGCTTTCTTT.

This clone is a singleton in its sample. CDR3 DNA: TGTGCCAGCAGCTTAGCTACTAGTTCGAAGTTCTTC. This translates into CASSLATSSKFF. The rearrangement joins TRBV7-2 to TRBJ2-1, with D possibly being TRBD2 (5 bases). CDR1 SGHTA and CDR2 FQGNSA come from the germline V gene. The CDR3 is 12 residues long. V lost 0 bases, J lost 14 bases, and 11 bases lay in between. Looking up the rest from reference TRBV7-2 and TRBJ2-1 gives the full variable domain: GAGVSQSPSNKVTEKGKDVELRCDPISGHTALYWYRQSLGQGLEFLIYFQGNSAPDKSGLPSDRFSAERTGGSVSTLTIQRTQQEDSAVYLCASSLATSSKFFGPGTRLTVL.

The DNA for the CDR3 is TGTGCCAGCAGCCAAGGGGGTACCCGTGATCAGTATTTT. Protein product: CASSQGGTRDQYF. The chain employs TRBV7-9 and TRBJ2-3; D may be TRBD1 (6 bases). The CDR3 covers 13 residues. Germline V gene data show CDR1 as SEHNR and CDR2 as FQNEAQ (reference sequence). V was cut by 5 bases and J by 12 bases, with 18 bases left in between.

The chain links TRBV6-1 to TRBJ1-1; 7 nucleotides line up with TRBD1. Trimming removed 2 bases from V and 3 bases from J; junction bases left unmatched: 9. The CDR3 is 16 amino acids. CDR1 and CDR2 from the germline V gene are MNHNS and SASEGT. This chain's CDR3 is CASSEWTGKAHTEAFF. CDR3 sequence (DNA): TGTGCCAGCAGTGAATGGACAGGAAAGGCCCACACTGAAGCTTTCTTT.